These 8 T cell receptor beta chains originate from one sample sequenced in a study of cytomegalovirus exposure and HLA in healthy donors. The PCR made use of 60 Vbeta and 13 Jbeta primers. This table comes from immunoSEQ multiplex PCR, and its TCRdb copy is limited to in-frame clones, with some not included. Here the sample spans more than 95,000 clones, around a tenth being singletons. Sequenced material: PBMCs. The receptor source for this set is a man aged 25 to 40 in good health and CMV-seronegative.

This clone was counted between two and nine times. V usage is TRBV5-6 and J usage is TRBJ1-2; D uncertain. Trimming shortened V by 0 bases and J by 8 bases, and 8 bases separated the two germline ends. CDR3 size: 12 residues. The germline V gene encodes CDR1 SGHDT and CDR2 YYEEEE. In DNA form, the CDR3 reads TGTGCCAGCAGCTTGGCCACCGGGGGCTACACCTTC. It translates to CASSLATGGYTF. Looking up the rest from reference TRBV5-6 and TRBJ1-2 gives the full variable domain: DAGVTQSPTHLIKTRGQQVTLRCSPKSGHDTVSWYQQALGQGPQFIFQYYEEEERQRGNFPDRFSGHQFPNYSSELNVNALLLGDSALYLCASSLATGGYTFGSGTRLTVV.

This chain connects TRBV6-1 to TRBJ2-7; no clear D. V lost 10 bases, J lost 2 bases, and 18 bases lay in between. Germline V gives CDR1 MNHNS, CDR2 SASEGT. The CDR3 is 14 residues long. The CDR3 loop is CATTNNLETYEQYF. The CDR3 DNA is TGTGCCACCACTAATAACCTGGAGACCTACGAGCAGTACTTC.

This chain's CDR3 is CAWSEGVEAFF. CDR3 bases: TGTGCCTGGAGTGAGGGGGTTGAAGCTTTCTTT. The rearrangement links TRBV30 to TRBJ1-1, with a weak D call TRBD1 (6 bases). V shed 1 base and J shed 7 bases, with 7 bases lying between them. Germline V gene sequence: CDR1 GTSNPN, CDR2 SVGIG (reference sequence). The length of the CDR3 is 11 residues.

The chain has TRBV11-3 and TRBJ1-2; TRBD1 agrees at 7 bases. The CDR3 is 15 residues long. Unmatched junction bases numbered 13, after V lost 5 bases and J lost 7 bases. CDR1 and CDR2 from the germline V gene are SGHNT and YENEEA. The CDR3 loop reads CASSPRGDRESGYTF. The CDR3 region has the DNA TGTGCCAGCAGCCCACGGGGAGACAGGGAATCTGGCTACACCTTC.

This chain uses TRBV9 with TRBJ2-3; D is undetermined. V was shortened by 0 bases and J by 2 bases, with 10 bases between the two germline ends. Germline V gives CDR1 SGDLS, CDR2 YYNGEE. The CDR3 runs to 15 residues. CDR3 loop: CASSVVSRFTDTQYF. CDR3 DNA: TGTGCCAGCAGCGTAGTATCCCGGTTCACAGATACGCAGTATTTT.

The genes are TRBV7-9 and TRBJ2-5; the match to TRBD1 covers 12 bases. The trim removed 5 bases at V and 2 bases at J, leaving 15 bases unmatched. CDR1 and CDR2 from the germline V gene are SEHNR and FQNEAQ (reference sequence). The CDR3 spans 19 residues. The CDR3, as DNA: TGTGCCAGCAGCCTCAGGCCGGGGACAGGGGGCAGAGGGCAAGAGACCCAGTACTTC. This gives the protein CASSLRPGTGGRGQETQYF.

This clone was found a few times. The V gene is TRBV6-5, the J gene TRBJ1-1; D is unclear. V was cut by 0 bases and J by 5 bases, with 7 bases left in between. CDR1 is MNHEY and CDR2 is SVGAGI in the germline V gene. This CDR3 is built from 13 residues. CDR3 coding DNA: TGTGCCAGCAGTTACTCGCACAGTACTGAAGCTTTCTTT. Amino acids: CASSYSHSTEAFF.

This clone was observed a handful of times. Other DNA variants within this sample encode the same CDR3. The gene calls are TRBV11-2 and TRBJ2-1; the match to TRBD1 covers 7 bases. J was trimmed by 8 bases and V by 0 bases; bases with no gene match: 7. The CDR3 is 15 amino acids. Germline CDR1 SGHAT, CDR2 FQNNGV. This CDR3 reads CASSLDGRGIDEQFF. CDR3 nucleotide sequence: TGTGCCAGCAGCTTAGACGGCAGGGGGATCGATGAGCAGTTCTTC.